These 20 T cell receptor beta chains came from one sample sequenced in a study of T-cell memory formation after mild COVID-19. Each CDR3 protein gets one entry after TCRdb re-called the 5' RACE reads with MiXCR. The data hold about 140,000 distinct CDR3 sequences, with roughly a fifth observed a single time. The source material was PBMCs or a T cell subset sorted from them (not recorded which). These receptor sequences come from an adult woman who had mild COVID-19 (a few samples of this study predate the infection). Cell type and time point are not known.

DNA of the CDR3: TGTGCCAGCAGCTCATCTTTACAGGGGGCTGGCTACACCTTC. It is translated as CASSSSLQGAGYTF. This chain uses TRBV7-2 with TRBJ1-2; the match to TRBD1 covers 9 bases. V trimming: 4 bases; J trimming: 7 bases; junction bases outside the gene matches: 7. Germline-derived CDR1 and CDR2 are SGHTA and FQGNSA. CDR3 length equals 14 residues. Full variable domain (missing parts from reference TRBV7-2 and TRBJ1-2): GAGVSQSPSNKVTEKGKDVELRCDPISGHTALYWYRQSLGQGLEFLIYFQGNSAPDKSGLPSDRFSAERTGGSVSTLTIQRTQQEDSAVYLCASSSSLQGAGYTFGSGTRLTVV.

This sequence joins TRBV20-1 and TRBJ2-7, with 12 bases that match TRBD2. Germline V lookup: CDR1 DFQATT, CDR2 SNEGSKA (reference sequence). The CDR3 contains 13 residues. V lost 6 bases to trimming and J lost 6 bases; unmatched junction nucleotides: 6. The DNA for the CDR3 is TGCAGTGCATGGACTAGCGGGAATGGCGAGCAGTACTTC. The encoded protein is CSAWTSGNGEQYF.

CDR3 bases: TGCGCCAGCAGCTCCTTACAGGGCACCGGGGAGCTGTTTTTT. It yields the protein CASSSLQGTGELFF. The chain joins TRBV5-1 to TRBJ2-2; D is perhaps TRBD1 (6 bases). The CDR3 runs to 14 residues. CDR1 SGHRS and CDR2 YFSETQ come from the germline V gene. Trimming removed 3 bases at V and 4 bases at J, with 10 bases between.

This clonotype was seen more than once but under ten times. The rearrangement joins TRBV5-1 to TRBJ1-1; D perhaps matches TRBD1 (6 bases). CDR1 and CDR2 (germline): SGHRS, YFSETQ. V dropped 4 bases and J dropped 6 bases, with 16 bases sitting between them. This CDR3 is 14 amino acids long. The CDR3 here is CASSPDAGGPEAFF. The CDR3 bases are TGCGCCAGCAGCCCGGACGCCGGGGGGCCTGAAGCTTTCTTT.

The rearrangement links TRBV19 to TRBJ2-3; 13 nucleotides align to TRBD2. The CDR3 has 16 amino acids. The V and J ends lost 5 bases and 2 bases, in that order; junction bases with no gene match: 4. Germline CDR1 reads LNHDA; CDR2 reads SQIVND (reference sequence). The CDR3 bases are TGTGCCAGTAGTCCGGGACTAGCGGGGTCCACAGATACGCAGTATTTT. This translates into CASSPGLAGSTDTQYF.

This clonotype is labeled medium-sized. V usage is TRBV5-1 and J usage is TRBJ2-5; 8 positions match TRBD1. Germline V gives CDR1 SGHRS, CDR2 YFSETQ. The V gene end was trimmed by 4 bases and the J gene end by 3 bases; junction bases not matched to a gene: 14. The CDR3 covers 17 residues. CDR3 nucleotides: TGCGCCAGCAGCATAAAAGGACTCGGACAGGGAAAAGAGACCCAGTACTTC. Its protein product is CASSIKGLGQGKETQYF.

This rearrangement joins TRBV5-1 to TRBJ2-1, with 7 bases aligning to TRBD2. V lost 2 bases and J lost 0; bases outside the gene matches: 2. CDR3 length equals 15 residues. Looked up from germline, CDR1 is SGHRS and CDR2 is YFSETQ. The DNA of the CDR3 is TGCGCCAGCAGCTTTGGCGGGAGCTCCTACAATGAGCAGTTCTTC. This sequence encodes CASSFGGSSYNEQFF.

V is TRBV6-5 and J is TRBJ2-7; weak D call: TRBD2 (6 bases). With 6 bases removed from V and 4 bases from J, the gap between germline ends came to 7 bases. Germline V CDR1 and CDR2: MNHEY, SVGAGI. The CDR3 covers 11 residues. CDR3 residues: CASRGGYEQYF. The CDR3 DNA sequence: TGTGCCAGCAGGGGAGGATACGAGCAGTACTTC.

This clonotype was counted only a few times. V is TRBV27 and J is TRBJ1-2; 9 bases fit TRBD1. The germline V gene encodes CDR1 MNHEY and CDR2 SMNVEV (reference sequence). The length of the CDR3 is 12 residues. V dropped 6 bases and J dropped 7; count of bases not matched to a gene: 3. DNA for the CDR3: TGTGCCAGCAGACAGGGGGCGCGTGGCTACACCTTC. Its translation: CASRQGARGYTF.

V usage is TRBV12-3 or TRBV12-4 and J usage is TRBJ2-1; D may be TRBD2 (6 bases). Trimming removed 6 bases from V and 5 bases from J, with 11 bases in between. The CDR3 consists of 13 residues. The DNA for the CDR3 is TGTGCCAGCAGCTACGGGGGTAACAATGAGCAGTTCTTC. Protein sequence: CASSYGGNNEQFF.

This chain uses TRBV6-1 with TRBJ2-3; the D gene is possibly TRBD2 (5 bases). This CDR3 is built from 17 residues. Between the trimmed V and J ends, which lost 4 bases and 1 base, there was a span of 18 bases. Germline loops: CDR1 MNHNS, CDR2 SASEGT. The CDR3 spells CASSALQRSGGTDTQYF. The CDR3, as DNA: TGTGCCAGCAGTGCGCTCCAGCGGTCCGGGGGCACAGATACGCAGTATTTT.

This clonotype was observed a few times. The CDR3 DNA is TGTGCCACCCGACCGGGACTAGCCAGCCATACGCAGTATTTT. Its translation is CATRPGLASHTQYF. The chain links TRBV15 to TRBJ2-3; 9 nucleotides align to TRBD2. This CDR3 comprises 14 residues. With 8 bases clipped from V and 7 bases from J, the junction kept 10 bases outside the gene matches. Per the germline V gene, CDR1 is LNHNV and CDR2 is YYDKDF (reference sequence).

Only a few counts were recorded for this clonotype. The J gene is TRBJ1-2, the V gene TRBV6-1; tentatively, D is TRBD1 (5 bases). CDR3 length: 14 amino acids. With 3 bases removed from V and 2 bases from J, the gap between germline ends came to 10 bases. CDR1 and CDR2 from the germline V gene are MNHNS and SASEGT. For the CDR3, the DNA is TGTGCCAGCAGTGATGGGGGGGAGAACTATGGCTACACCTTC. Its translation: CASSDGGENYGYTF.

J is TRBJ2-1 and V is TRBV24-1; D is unresolved. V was shortened by 1 base and J by 0 bases, with 6 bases between the two germline ends. The CDR3 runs to 15 residues. The germline V gene encodes CDR1 KGHDR and CDR2 SFDVKD. CDR3 amino acids: CATSDFGSSYNEQFF. The CDR3 DNA reads as TGTGCCACCAGTGATTTTGGCAGCTCCTACAATGAGCAGTTCTTC.

This clonotype was observed many times. The gene calls are TRBV7-7 and TRBJ2-3; tentatively, D is TRBD1 (5 bases). Germline V gives CDR1 SSHAT, CDR2 FNYEAQ (reference sequence). The CDR3 covers 15 residues. Trimming removed 1 base from V and 2 bases from J, with 10 bases in between. The CDR3 is CASSLGTPTTDTQYF. The CDR3 DNA reads TGTGCCAGCAGCTTAGGGACACCTACCACAGATACGCAGTATTTT. Filled out from reference TRBV7-7 and TRBJ2-3, the complete variable domain reads GAGVSQSPRYKVTKRGQDVTLRCDPISSHATLYWYQQALGQGPEFLTYFNYEAQPDKSGLPSDRFSAERPEGSISTLTIQRTEQRDSAMYRCASSLGTPTTDTQYFGPGTRLTVL.

The chain uses TRBV7-9 and TRBJ1-2; 8 bases map to TRBD1. Germline V gene lookup returns CDR1 SEHNR and CDR2 FQNEAQ (reference sequence). This CDR3 region has 16 residues. With V trimmed by 0 bases and J by 4 bases, 7 bases remained unmatched. As DNA, the CDR3 is TGTGCCAGCAGCTTAGCGGGACAGGCAATTGGCTATGGCTACACCTTC. Translated: CASSLAGQAIGYGYTF.

V and J are TRBV10-3 and TRBJ1-2, with D perhaps matching TRBD1 (5 bases). CDR1 and CDR2 (germline): ENHRY, SYGVKD. The length of the CDR3 is 15 residues. The CDR3 DNA follows: TGTGCATCCCAGGGTCTTGAGGTGCCCGACTATGGCTACACCTTC. Translating it yields CASQGLEVPDYGYTF.

This chain joins TRBV7-9 and TRBJ2-4; TRBD1 aligns across 8 bases. J was trimmed by 1 base and V by 5 bases; bases with no gene match: 7. The germline V gene encodes CDR1 SEHNR and CDR2 FQNEAQ (reference sequence). The CDR3 has 16 residues. CDR3 loop: CASSPQGAGAKNIQYF. The CDR3 DNA reads TGTGCCAGCAGCCCCCAGGGGGCAGGGGCCAAAAACATTCAGTACTTC.

The gene calls are TRBV7-9 and TRBJ1-3; D gene ambiguous. The CDR3 extends over 14 amino acids. Per the germline V gene, CDR1 is SEHNR and CDR2 is FQNEAQ (reference sequence). Trimming stripped 4 bases from V and 0 bases from J, with 7 bases between. The CDR3 DNA follows: TGTGCCAGCAGCTCTAGCACCTCTGGAAACACCATATATTTT. Translated, it gives CASSSSTSGNTIYF.

This sequence joins TRBV29-1 and TRBJ2-3, with 8 bases lining up with TRBD2. CDR1 is SQVTM, CDR2 ANQGSEA, per germline. The J segment lost 1 base and the V segment lost 4 bases, leaving 10 bases of the junction unmatched. The CDR3 extends over 16 amino acids. The CDR3 DNA reads as TGCAGCGTTGGAGCGGGAGTCGTTTGGGGCACAGATACGCAGTATTTT. Its translation: CSVGAGVVWGTDTQYF.